The present T cell receptor (beta chain) was sequenced within a study of tumor T cells in aggressive B-cell lymphoma. Libraries were prepared by immunoSEQ multiplex PCR; TCRdb keeps only in-frame clonotypes and omits some of them. The sample gives around 6,000 clones, over 75% of which show up once; 3% to 3.5% is in the top ten. CDR3 size: 14 residues. The V gene's germline CDR1 is LGHNT and CDR2 FRNRAP. Germline trimming cut 7 bases from V and 2 bases from J; bases unmatched to any gene: 6. The sequence derives from an adult with diffuse large B cell lymphoma. Some clones in this sample may be carry-over from other donors' samples. Sequenced: tumor tissue. The chain uses TRBV12-5 and TRBJ2-5, with 8 bases that match TRBD1. CDR3 DNA: TGTGCTAGTGCCCCAGGACAGGGTCAAGAGACCCAGTACTTC. The encoded protein is CASAPGQGQETQYF.